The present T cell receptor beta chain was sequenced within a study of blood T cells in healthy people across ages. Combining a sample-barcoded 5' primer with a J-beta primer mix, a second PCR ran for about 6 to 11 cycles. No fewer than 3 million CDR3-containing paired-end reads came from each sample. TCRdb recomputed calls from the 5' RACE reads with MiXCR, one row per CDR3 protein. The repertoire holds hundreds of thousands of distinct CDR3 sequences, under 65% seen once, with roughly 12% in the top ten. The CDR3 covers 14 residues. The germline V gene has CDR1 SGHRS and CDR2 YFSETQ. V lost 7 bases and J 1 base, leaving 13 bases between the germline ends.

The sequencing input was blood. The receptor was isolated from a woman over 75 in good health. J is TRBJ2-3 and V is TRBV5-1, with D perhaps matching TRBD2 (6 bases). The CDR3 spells CASRERDGTDTQYF. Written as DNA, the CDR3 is TGCGCCAGCCGGGAGAGGGATGGCACAGATACGCAGTATTTT.